These 19 T cell receptor beta chains were all obtained from the same sample, sequenced in a study of T cell responses to AZD1222 COVID-19 vaccine. This table comes from immunoSEQ multiplex PCR, and its TCRdb copy is limited to in-frame clones, with some not included. Here the sample spans roughly 86,000 clones, 85% being singletons. Sequenced material: peripheral blood, taken 28 days after the second AZD1222 dose. These receptors were obtained from an adult who received the AZD1222 COVID-19 vaccine.

The rearrangement joins TRBV7-2 to TRBJ2-7, with TRBD1 matching over 11 bases. V lost 5 bases and J lost 2; bases outside the gene matches: 5. The CDR3 consists of 15 residues. Germline lookup yields CDR1 SGHTA and CDR2 FQGNSA. DNA of the CDR3: TGTGCCAGCAGCGTGATGGGACAGGGGGCCTACGAGCAGTACTTC. This codes for CASSVMGQGAYEQYF.

The chain recombines TRBV28 with TRBJ2-5, with 9 bases aligning to TRBD2. The J segment lost 5 bases and the V segment lost 10 bases, leaving 11 bases of the junction unmatched. Germline V CDR1 and CDR2: MDHEN, SYDVKM. This CDR3 has 14 residues. CDR3 nucleotides: TGTGCCACCTCCGGCGGGAGGGCCGAGGAGACCCAGTACTTC. This encodes CATSGGRAEETQYF.

The V call is TRBV4-1, the J call TRBJ2-7, with 7 nucleotides matching TRBD2. The ends lost 0 bases at V and 6 bases at J; junction bases unmatched: 8. The CDR3 loop spans 15 amino acids. The germline V gene encodes CDR1 MGHRA and CDR2 YSYEKL. The CDR3 here is CASSQEFPSGSEQYF. The CDR3 bases are TGCGCCAGCAGCCAAGAATTTCCTAGCGGTAGCGAGCAGTACTTC.

This clone was seen a single time. J is TRBJ2-5 and V is TRBV5-1; D is possibly TRBD2 (6 bases). Germline assignment: CDR1 SGHRS and CDR2 YFSETQ. The CDR3 consists of 16 residues. V was trimmed by 1 base and J by 0 bases, leaving 13 bases between them. CDR3 nucleotide sequence: TGCGCCAGCAGCTTGTTTCCTAGCGCGTACCAAGAGACCCAGTACTTC. It yields the protein CASSLFPSAYQETQYF.

The J gene is TRBJ2-7, the V gene TRBV29-1; 9 nucleotides align to TRBD1. This CDR3 comprises 12 residues. The germline V gene encodes CDR1 SQVTM and CDR2 ANQGSEA. Trimming took 5 bases from V and 6 from J; bases not matched to a gene: 5. The CDR3: CSVTGTGFEQYF. DNA of the CDR3: TGCAGCGTTACCGGGACAGGGTTCGAGCAGTACTTC.

V and J are TRBV23-1 and TRBJ2-7; TRBD1 aligns across 8 bases. TRBV23-1 is recorded as an ORF, its role being uncertain. The CDR3 is 21 residues long. Trimming at V came to 3 bases and at J to 2 bases, leaving 24 bases not matched to a gene. DNA of the CDR3: TGCGCCAGCAGTCACGGGAAGGGGATAAGGACAGGGACACCGTATACCTACGAGCAGTACTTC. Translation: CASSHGKGIRTGTPYTYEQYF.

V and J are TRBV7-3 and TRBJ2-1, with 7 bases fitting TRBD2. The V and J ends lost 5 bases and 7 bases, in that order; junction bases with no gene match: 11. This CDR3 has 15 residues. The germline V gene encodes CDR1 SGHTA and CDR2 FQGTGA. CDR3 in DNA: TGTGCCAGCAGCGCCTCTGGGGGGGAATTTAATGAGCAGTTCTTC. Its translation is CASSASGGEFNEQFF.

V gene TRBV7-3 combines with J gene TRBJ2-7, with 8 bases lining up with TRBD1. Germline CDR1 is SGHTA and CDR2 is FQGTGA. The CDR3 is 15 amino acids. V was clipped by 5 bases and J by 3 bases; unmatched bases: 9. This CDR3 reads CASSLVGTGNYEQYF. DNA of the CDR3: TGTGCCAGCAGCCTAGTAGGGACAGGAAACTACGAGCAGTACTTC.

The CDR3 region has the DNA TGTGCCAGCAGCTCTCCCGCGGGTTACGAGCAGTACTTC. Translating gives CASSSPAGYEQYF. This chain joins TRBV5-4 and TRBJ2-7, with D tentatively TRBD2 (5 bases). Germline V gene lookup returns CDR1 SGHNT and CDR2 YYREEE (reference sequence). V gave up 3 bases and J gave up 4 bases, with 11 bases separating them. The CDR3 covers 13 residues.

This clone was recorded once. The chain uses TRBV11-2 and TRBJ2-1, with D perhaps TRBD2 (7 bases). Trimming pared 5 bases from V and 2 bases from J, leaving 16 bases between. The CDR3 is 16 residues long. Germline loops: CDR1 SGHAT, CDR2 FQNNGV. This CDR3 is CASSQSRGAAYNEQFF. As DNA, the CDR3 is TGTGCCAGCAGCCAATCCCGGGGGGCGGCCTACAATGAGCAGTTCTTC.

The genes are TRBV27 and TRBJ2-1, with 11 nucleotides matching TRBD1. This CDR3 has 15 residues. Germline trimming cut 8 bases from V and 3 bases from J; bases unmatched to any gene: 6. Germline CDR1 reads MNHEY; CDR2 reads SMNVEV (reference sequence). CDR3 region: CASATGTGGYNEQFF. CDR3 in DNA: TGTGCCAGCGCCACGGGGACAGGGGGCTACAATGAGCAGTTCTTC.

The CDR3 protein is CASSLRDPRLGELFF. In nucleotides, the CDR3 is TGTGCCAGCAGCCTCCGGGACCCACGCCTCGGGGAGCTGTTTTTT. The chain has TRBV2 and TRBJ2-2, with D perhaps being TRBD1 or TRBD2 (5 bases each). This CDR3 contains 15 residues. The germline V and J ends were trimmed by 6 bases and 7 bases, with 18 bases remaining between them. Germline V gene lookup returns CDR1 SNHLY and CDR2 FYNNEI.

This chain joins TRBV28 and TRBJ2-7; D may be TRBD2 (5 bases). The ends were cut back, 4 bases at V and 4 bases at J, with 14 bases in the middle. This CDR3 region has 14 residues. CDR1 MDHEN and CDR2 SYDVKM come from the germline V gene. In DNA, the CDR3 is TGTGCCAGCAGTTACCCCGGGAAAGAATACGAGCAGTACTTC. Its translation: CASSYPGKEYEQYF.

Here the CDR3 DNA reads TGTGCCAGCAGTGAATACGGAGGGATCTACGAGCAGTACTTC. Translating gives CASSEYGGIYEQYF. This chain connects TRBV25-1 to TRBJ2-7, with a possible D match to TRBD2 (6 bases). This CDR3 is built from 14 residues. Germline V gene lookup returns CDR1 MGHDK and CDR2 SYGVNS. V lost 0 bases to trimming and J lost 3 bases, with 9 bases between them.

V is TRBV9 and J is TRBJ2-7; 11 bases fit TRBD2. The CDR3 contains 14 residues. Germline CDR1 SGDLS, CDR2 YYNGEE. The ends lost 0 bases at V and 7 bases at J; junction bases unmatched: 3. CDR3 protein: CASSVGLAGWEQYF. The CDR3 bases are TGTGCCAGCAGCGTAGGACTAGCGGGGTGGGAGCAGTACTTC.

The rearrangement links TRBV5-5 to TRBJ2-1; D is possibly TRBD1 (6 bases). The CDR3 runs to 13 residues. The germline V gene has CDR1 SGHKS and CDR2 YYEKEE (reference sequence). The germline V and J ends were trimmed by 2 bases and 9 bases, with 12 bases remaining between them. The CDR3 DNA follows: TGTGCCAGCAGCTTAGGGCAGGGGACTGAGCAGTTCTTC. This translates into CASSLGQGTEQFF.

The rearrangement uses TRBV5-4 and TRBJ2-4; D may be TRBD1 (6 bases). Germline V CDR1 and CDR2: SGHNT, YYREEE (reference sequence). Trimming shortened V by 3 bases and J by 8 bases, and 18 bases separated the two germline ends. The CDR3 is made up of 15 amino acids. The CDR3 spells CASSSRTVPSDIQYF. In DNA, the CDR3 is TGTGCCAGCAGCTCGCGGACAGTTCCTAGTGACATTCAGTACTTC.

Only a few counts were recorded for this clone. The chain recombines TRBV3-1 (or the pseudogene TRBV3-2) with TRBJ2-3; 10 positions match TRBD2. The CDR3 has 18 residues. V gave up 4 bases and J gave up 8 bases; unmatched junction bases: 18. The germline CDR1 and CDR2 sequences are LGHDT and YNNKEL (reference sequence). Here the CDR3 DNA reads TGTGCCAGCAGCCTACATCCTAGCGGGAGCCGACGGAAGGGTACGCAGTATTTT. It yields the protein CASSLHPSGSRRKGTQYF.

The chain is built from TRBV6-2 or TRBV6-3 and TRBJ1-1, with 9 nucleotides matching TRBD1. The CDR3 covers 17 residues. Trimming removed 0 bases from V and 0 bases from J; junction bases left unmatched: 5. Looked up from germline, CDR1 is MNHEY and CDR2 is SVGEGT. The CDR3, as DNA: TGTGCCAGCAGTTACTCGACAGGGGGAGGTATGAACACTGAAGCTTTCTTT. Translated: CASSYSTGGGMNTEAFF.